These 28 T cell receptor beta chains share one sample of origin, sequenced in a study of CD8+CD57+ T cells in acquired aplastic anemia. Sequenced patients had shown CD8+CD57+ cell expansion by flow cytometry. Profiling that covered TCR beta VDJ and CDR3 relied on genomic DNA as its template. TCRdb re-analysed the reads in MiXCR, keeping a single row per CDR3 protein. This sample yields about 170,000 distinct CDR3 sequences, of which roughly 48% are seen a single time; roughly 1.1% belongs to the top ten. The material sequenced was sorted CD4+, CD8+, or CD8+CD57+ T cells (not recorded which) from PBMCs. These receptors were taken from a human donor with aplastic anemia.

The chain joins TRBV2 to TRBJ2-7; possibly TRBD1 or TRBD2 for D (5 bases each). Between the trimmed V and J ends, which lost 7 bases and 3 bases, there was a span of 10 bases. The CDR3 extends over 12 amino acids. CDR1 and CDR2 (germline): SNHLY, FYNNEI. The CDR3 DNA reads TGTGCCAGCACTGGGGGTATCTACGAGCAGTACTTC. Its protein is CASTGGIYEQYF.

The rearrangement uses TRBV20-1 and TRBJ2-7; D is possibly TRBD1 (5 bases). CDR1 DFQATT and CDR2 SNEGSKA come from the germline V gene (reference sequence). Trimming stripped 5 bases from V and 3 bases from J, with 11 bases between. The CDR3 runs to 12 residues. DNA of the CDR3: TGCAGTGCTGCTCAGGGTAGCTACGAGCAGTACTTC. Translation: CSAAQGSYEQYF.

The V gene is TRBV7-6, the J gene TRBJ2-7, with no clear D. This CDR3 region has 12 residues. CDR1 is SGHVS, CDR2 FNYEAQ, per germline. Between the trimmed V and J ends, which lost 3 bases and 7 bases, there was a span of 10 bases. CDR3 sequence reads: CASSFGDGEQYF. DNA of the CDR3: TGTGCCAGCAGCTTTGGAGACGGGGAGCAGTACTTC.

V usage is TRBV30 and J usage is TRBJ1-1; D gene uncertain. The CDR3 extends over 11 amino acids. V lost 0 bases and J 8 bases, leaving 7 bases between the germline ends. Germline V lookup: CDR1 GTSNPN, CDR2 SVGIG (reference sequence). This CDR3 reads CAWSVQPEAFF. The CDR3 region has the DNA TGTGCCTGGAGTGTACAGCCAGAAGCTTTCTTT.

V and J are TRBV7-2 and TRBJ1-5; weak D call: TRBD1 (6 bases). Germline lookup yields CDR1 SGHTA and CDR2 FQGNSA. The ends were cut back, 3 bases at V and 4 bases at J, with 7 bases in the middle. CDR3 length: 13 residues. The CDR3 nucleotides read TGTGCCAGCAGCTTTGACAGGAATCAGCCCCAGCATTTT. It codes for CASSFDRNQPQHF.

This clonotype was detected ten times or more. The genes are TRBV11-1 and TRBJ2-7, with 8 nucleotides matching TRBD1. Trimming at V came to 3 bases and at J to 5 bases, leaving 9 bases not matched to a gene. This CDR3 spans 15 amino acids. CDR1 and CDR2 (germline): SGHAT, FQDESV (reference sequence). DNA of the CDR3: TGTGCCAGCAGCTTCGGGACAGGACGAGCTAACGAGCAGTACTTC. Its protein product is CASSFGTGRANEQYF.

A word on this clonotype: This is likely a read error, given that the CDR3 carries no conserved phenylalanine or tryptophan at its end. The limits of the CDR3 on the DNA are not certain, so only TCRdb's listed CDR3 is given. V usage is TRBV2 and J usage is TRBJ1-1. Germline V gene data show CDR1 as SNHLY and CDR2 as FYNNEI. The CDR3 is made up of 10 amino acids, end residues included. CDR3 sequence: CASRGGVANY.

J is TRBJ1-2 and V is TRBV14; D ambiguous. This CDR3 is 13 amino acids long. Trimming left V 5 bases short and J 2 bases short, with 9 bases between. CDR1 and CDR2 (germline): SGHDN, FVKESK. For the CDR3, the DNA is TGTGCCAGCAGCGTAAGCGGGAACTATGGCTACACCTTC. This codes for CASSVSGNYGYTF.

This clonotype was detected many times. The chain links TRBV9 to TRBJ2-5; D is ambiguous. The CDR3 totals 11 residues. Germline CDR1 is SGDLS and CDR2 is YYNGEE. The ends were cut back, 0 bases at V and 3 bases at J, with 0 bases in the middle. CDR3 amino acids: CASSVEETQYF. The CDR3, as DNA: TGTGCCAGCAGCGTAGAAGAGACCCAGTACTTC. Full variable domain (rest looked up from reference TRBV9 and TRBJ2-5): DSGVTQTPKHLITATGQRVTLRCSPRSGDLSVYWYQQSLDQGLQFLIQYYNGEERAKGNILERFSAQQFPDLHSELNLSSLELGDSALYFCASSVEETQYFGPGTRLLVL.

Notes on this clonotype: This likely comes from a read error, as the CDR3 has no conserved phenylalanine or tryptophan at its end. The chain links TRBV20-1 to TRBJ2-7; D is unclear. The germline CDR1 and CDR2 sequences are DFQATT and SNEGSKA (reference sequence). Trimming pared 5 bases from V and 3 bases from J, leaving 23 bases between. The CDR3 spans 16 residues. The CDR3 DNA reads TGCAGTGCTCCTACTCGACACAGACCAGGCTTCTACGAGCAGTACCTC. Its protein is CSAPTRHRPGFYEQYL.

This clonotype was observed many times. CDR3 in DNA: TGTGCCAGCAGCCTCCGGGACAGGGATTCACCCCTCCACTTT. This sequence encodes CASSLRDRDSPLHF. This chain links TRBV9 with TRBJ1-6; 9 positions agree with TRBD1. This CDR3 region has 14 residues. Per germline, CDR1 SGDLS and CDR2 YYNGEE. V shed 4 bases, J shed 8 bases, and the junction held 4 bases outside the gene matches.

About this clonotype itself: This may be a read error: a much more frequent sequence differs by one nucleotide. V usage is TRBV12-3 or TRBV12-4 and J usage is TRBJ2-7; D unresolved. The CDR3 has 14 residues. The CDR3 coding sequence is TGTGCCAGCAGTTTTGGCGGCAGCTCCCACGAGCAGTACTTC. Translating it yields CASSFGGSSHEQYF.

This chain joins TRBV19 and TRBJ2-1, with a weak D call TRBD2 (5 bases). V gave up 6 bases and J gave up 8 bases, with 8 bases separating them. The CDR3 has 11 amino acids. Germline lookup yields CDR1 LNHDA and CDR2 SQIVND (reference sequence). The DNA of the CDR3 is TGTGCCAGTAGAACTAGGGATGAGCAGTTCTTC. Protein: CASRTRDEQFF.

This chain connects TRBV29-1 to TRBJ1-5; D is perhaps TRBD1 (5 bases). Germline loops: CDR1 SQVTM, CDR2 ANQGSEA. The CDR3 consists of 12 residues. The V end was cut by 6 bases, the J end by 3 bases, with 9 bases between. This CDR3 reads CSVGANNQPQHF. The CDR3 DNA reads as TGCAGCGTAGGGGCCAACAATCAGCCCCAGCATTTT.

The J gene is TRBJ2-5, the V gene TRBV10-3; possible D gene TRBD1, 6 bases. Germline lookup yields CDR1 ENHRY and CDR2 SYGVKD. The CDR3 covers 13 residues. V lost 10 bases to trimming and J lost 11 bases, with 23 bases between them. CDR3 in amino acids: CATHGGGQMKQYF. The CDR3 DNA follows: TGTGCCACCCATGGGGGCGGGCAAATGAAGCAGTACTTC.

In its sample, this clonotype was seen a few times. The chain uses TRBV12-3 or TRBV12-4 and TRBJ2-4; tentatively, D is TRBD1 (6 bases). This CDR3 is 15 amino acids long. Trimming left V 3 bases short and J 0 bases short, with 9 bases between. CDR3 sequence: CASSFRGKAKNIQYF. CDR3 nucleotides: TGTGCCAGCAGTTTTAGGGGGAAAGCCAAAAACATTCAGTACTTC.

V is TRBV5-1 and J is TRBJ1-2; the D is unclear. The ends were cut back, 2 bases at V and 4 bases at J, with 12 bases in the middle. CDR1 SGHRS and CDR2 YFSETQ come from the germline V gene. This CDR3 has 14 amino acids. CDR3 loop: CASSLESSSYGYTF. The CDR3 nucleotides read TGCGCCAGCAGCTTAGAGAGTTCGAGCTATGGCTACACCTTC.

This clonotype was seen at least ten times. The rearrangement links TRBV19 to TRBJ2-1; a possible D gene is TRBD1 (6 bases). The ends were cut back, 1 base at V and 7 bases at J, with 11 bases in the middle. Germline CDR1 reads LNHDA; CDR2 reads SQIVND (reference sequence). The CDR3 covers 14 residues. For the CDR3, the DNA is TGTGCCAGTAGTATAGGGGACACCGTAAATGAGCAGTTCTTC. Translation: CASSIGDTVNEQFF.

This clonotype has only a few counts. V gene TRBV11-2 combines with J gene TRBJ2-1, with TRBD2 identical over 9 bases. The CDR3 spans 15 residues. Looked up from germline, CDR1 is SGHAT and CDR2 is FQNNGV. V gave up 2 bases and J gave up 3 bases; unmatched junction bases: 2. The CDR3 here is CASSLSGGNYNEQFF. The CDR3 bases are TGTGCCAGCAGCTTAAGCGGGGGGAACTACAATGAGCAGTTCTTC.

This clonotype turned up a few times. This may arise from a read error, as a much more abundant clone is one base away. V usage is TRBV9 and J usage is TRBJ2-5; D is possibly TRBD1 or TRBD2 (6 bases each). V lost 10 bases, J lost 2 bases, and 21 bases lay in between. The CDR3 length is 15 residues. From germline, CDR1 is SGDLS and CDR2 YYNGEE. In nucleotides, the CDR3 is TGTGCCGGCACCCAGAGGGGGGACAAACAAGAGACCCAGTACTTC. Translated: CAGTQRGDKQETQYF.

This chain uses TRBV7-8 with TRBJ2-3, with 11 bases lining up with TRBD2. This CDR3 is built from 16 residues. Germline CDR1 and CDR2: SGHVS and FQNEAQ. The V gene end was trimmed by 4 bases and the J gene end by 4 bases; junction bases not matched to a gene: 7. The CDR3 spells CASSSIAGGPADTQYF. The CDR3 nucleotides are TGTGCCAGCAGCTCCATAGCGGGAGGGCCGGCAGATACGCAGTATTTT.

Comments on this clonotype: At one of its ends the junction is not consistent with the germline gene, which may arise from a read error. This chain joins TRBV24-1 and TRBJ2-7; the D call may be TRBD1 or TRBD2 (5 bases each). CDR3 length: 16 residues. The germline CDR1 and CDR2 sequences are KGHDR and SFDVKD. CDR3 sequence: CAASDTFTGTGSEQYF. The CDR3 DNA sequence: TGTGCCGCCAGTGATACTTTCACCGGGACGGGTAGCGAGCAGTACTTC.

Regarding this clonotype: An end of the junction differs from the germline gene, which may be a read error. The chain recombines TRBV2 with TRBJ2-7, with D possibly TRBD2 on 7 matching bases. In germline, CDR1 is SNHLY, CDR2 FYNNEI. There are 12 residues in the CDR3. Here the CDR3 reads CASKGEGGDVPF. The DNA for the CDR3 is TGTGCCAGCAAAGGGGAAGGGGGGGACGTCCCTTTC.

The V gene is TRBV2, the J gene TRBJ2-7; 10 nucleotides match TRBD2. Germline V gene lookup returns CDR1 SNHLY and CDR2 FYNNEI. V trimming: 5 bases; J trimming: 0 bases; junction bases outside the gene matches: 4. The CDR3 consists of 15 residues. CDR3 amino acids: CASSRAGGYSYEQYF. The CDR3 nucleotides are TGTGCCAGCAGTAGAGCGGGGGGGTACTCCTACGAGCAGTACTTC.

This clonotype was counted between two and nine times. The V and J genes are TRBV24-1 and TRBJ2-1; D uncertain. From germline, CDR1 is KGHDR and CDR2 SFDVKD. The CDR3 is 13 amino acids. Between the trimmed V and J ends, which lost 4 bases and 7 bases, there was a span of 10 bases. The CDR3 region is CATSEPSRNEQFF. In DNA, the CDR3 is TGTGCCACCAGTGAGCCTAGTAGGAATGAGCAGTTCTTC.

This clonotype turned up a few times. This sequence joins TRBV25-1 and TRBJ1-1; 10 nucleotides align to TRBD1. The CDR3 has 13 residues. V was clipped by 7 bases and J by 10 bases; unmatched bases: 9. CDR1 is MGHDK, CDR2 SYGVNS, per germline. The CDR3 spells CASKGTGEIAAFF. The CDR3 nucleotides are TGTGCCAGCAAGGGGACAGGGGAGATTGCAGCTTTCTTT. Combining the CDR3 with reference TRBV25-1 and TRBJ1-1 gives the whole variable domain EADIYQTPRYLVIGTGKKITLECSQTMGHDKMYWYQQDPGMELHLIHYSYGVNSTEKGDLSSESTVSRIRTEHFPLTLESARPSHTSQYLCASKGTGEIAAFFGQGTRLTVV.

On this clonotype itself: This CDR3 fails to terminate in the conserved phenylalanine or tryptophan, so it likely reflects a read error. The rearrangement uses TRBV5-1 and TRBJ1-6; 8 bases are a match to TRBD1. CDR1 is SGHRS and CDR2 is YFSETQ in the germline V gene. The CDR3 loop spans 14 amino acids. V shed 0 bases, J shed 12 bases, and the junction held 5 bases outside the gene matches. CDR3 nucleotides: TGCGCCAGCAGCTTGGGACAGGGGAGTGGACCCCTCCACTCT. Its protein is CASSLGQGSGPLHS.

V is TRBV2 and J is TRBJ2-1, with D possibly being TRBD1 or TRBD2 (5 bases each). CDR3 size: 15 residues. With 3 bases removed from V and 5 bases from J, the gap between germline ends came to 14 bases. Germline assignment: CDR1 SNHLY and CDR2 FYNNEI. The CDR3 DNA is TGTGCCAGCAGTGAGGGGCAGGGAGCTCACAATGAGCAGTTCTTC. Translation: CASSEGQGAHNEQFF.